This T cell receptor (beta chain) came from a study of blood T cells in healthy people across ages. As for the study in general: Per every two T cells, about one barcoded beta molecule was captured by template switching. General study findings and limits: Roughly linear age-related decline in beta diversity appeared, significant by age around 40.

Using a J-beta primer mix together with a sample-barcoded 5' primer, a second PCR was run for roughly 6 to 12 cycles. From the 5' RACE reads, TCRdb called clonotypes with MiXCR, one entry per CDR3 protein. The sample holds 710,000 or so distinct CDR3 sequences, 32% seen once. About this clonotype itself: Antigen: not known.

Trimming cost V 4 bases and J 9 bases; bases outside gene matches: 12. Germline CDR1 GTSNPN, CDR2 SVGIG (reference sequence). The CDR3 runs to 14 residues. The TCR was taken from a woman of 80 years or more in good health. The chain carries TRBV30 and TRBJ2-1; 7 nucleotides match TRBD2. The sample consisted of blood. CDR3 nucleotide sequence: TGTGCCTGGAACCGGGACTATTTGCTGGGTGAGCAGTTCTTC. Amino acid sequence: CAWNRDYLLGEQFF.